This entry lists 3 T cell receptor beta chains sequenced from one sample in a study of graft-versus-host responses after intestinal transplantation. Antigens for these TCRs are unknown. Assay used: immunoSEQ multiplex PCR; TCRdb lists only in-frame clones, some missing. The sample has 90,000 to 130,000 clones; around 93% are singletons. The material was unstimulated CD8+ T cells sorted from spleen or lymph node cells, obtained before intestinal transplant. These receptors were taken from a human donor who received an intestinal transplant.

The V call is TRBV11-3, the J call TRBJ2-5, with 8 bases matching TRBD2. CDR1 is SGHNT and CDR2 is YENEEA in the germline V gene. The CDR3 sequence is 15 residues long. The trim removed 1 base at V and 5 bases at J, leaving 6 bases unmatched. CDR3 amino acids: CASSLGGGSRETQYF. DNA of the CDR3: TGTGCCAGCAGCTTAGGCGGGGGGTCTAGGGAGACCCAGTACTTC.

The chain carries TRBV2 and TRBJ2-5; 7 positions agree with TRBD1. V was clipped by 6 bases and J by 5 bases; unmatched bases: 12. CDR3 length: 15 residues. Germline CDR1 SNHLY, CDR2 FYNNEI. Here the CDR3 reads CASSPGTTGWETQYF. The DNA for the CDR3 is TGTGCCAGCAGCCCAGGCACGACAGGGTGGGAGACCCAGTACTTC.

V usage is TRBV7-6 and J usage is TRBJ2-7, with D possibly matching TRBD2 (6 bases). CDR1 and CDR2 (germline): SGHVS, FNYEAQ. The CDR3 loop spans 13 amino acids. V lost 5 bases, J lost 7 bases, and 15 bases lay in between. CDR3 DNA sequence: TGTGCCAGCAGCCCAAGCCGGGGGAGGGAGCAGTACTTC. This gives the protein CASSPSRGREQYF.